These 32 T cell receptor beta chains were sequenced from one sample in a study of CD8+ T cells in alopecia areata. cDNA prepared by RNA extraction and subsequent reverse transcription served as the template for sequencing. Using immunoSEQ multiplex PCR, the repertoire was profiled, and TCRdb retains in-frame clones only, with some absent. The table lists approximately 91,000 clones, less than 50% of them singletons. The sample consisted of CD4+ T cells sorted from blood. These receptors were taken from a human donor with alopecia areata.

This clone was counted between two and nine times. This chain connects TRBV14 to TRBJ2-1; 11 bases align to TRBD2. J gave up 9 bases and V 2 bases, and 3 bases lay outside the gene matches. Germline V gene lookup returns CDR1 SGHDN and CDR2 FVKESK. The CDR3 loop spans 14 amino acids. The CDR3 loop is CASSQTSGSLEQFF. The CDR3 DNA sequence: TGTGCCAGCAGCCAAACTAGCGGGAGTCTTGAGCAGTTCTTC. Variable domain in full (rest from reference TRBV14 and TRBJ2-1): EAGVTQFPSHSVIEKGQTVTLRCDPISGHDNLYWYRRVMGKEIKFLLHFVKESKQDESGMPNNRFLAERTGGTYSTLKVQPAELEDSGVYFCASSQTSGSLEQFFGPGTRLTVL.

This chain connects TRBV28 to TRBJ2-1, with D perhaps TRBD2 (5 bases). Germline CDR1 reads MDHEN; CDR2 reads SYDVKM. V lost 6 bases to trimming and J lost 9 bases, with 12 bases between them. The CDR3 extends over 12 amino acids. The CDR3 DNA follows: TGTGCCAGCAGCGTTACTAGAGGTGAGCAGTTCTTC. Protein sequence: CASSVTRGEQFF.

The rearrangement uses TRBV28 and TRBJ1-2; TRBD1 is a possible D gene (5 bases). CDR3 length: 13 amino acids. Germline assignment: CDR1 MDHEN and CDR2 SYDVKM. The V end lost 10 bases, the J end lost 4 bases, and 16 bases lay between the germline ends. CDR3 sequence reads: CAITQQAAYGYTF. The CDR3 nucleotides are TGTGCCATCACACAACAGGCGGCCTATGGCTACACCTTC.

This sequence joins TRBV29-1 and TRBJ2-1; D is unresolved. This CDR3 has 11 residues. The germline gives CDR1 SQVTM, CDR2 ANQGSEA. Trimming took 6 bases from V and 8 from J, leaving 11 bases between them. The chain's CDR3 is CSVASRDEQFF. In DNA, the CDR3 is TGCAGCGTGGCCTCAAGAGATGAGCAGTTCTTC.

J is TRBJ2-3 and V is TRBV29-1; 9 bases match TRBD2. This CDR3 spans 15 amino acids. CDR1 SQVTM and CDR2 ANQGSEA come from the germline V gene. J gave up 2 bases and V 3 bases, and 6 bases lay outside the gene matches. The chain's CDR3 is CSVEPQRGATDTQYF. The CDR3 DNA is TGCAGCGTTGAGCCCCAGCGGGGGGCCACAGATACGCAGTATTTT.

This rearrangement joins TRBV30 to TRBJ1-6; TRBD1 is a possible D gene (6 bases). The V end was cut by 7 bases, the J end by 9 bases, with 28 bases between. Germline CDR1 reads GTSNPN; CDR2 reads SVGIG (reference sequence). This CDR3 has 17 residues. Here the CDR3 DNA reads TGTGCCTTCCGATCCAAAACAGGGCCTGAGGGAATTTCACCCCTCCACTTT. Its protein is CAFRSKTGPEGISPLHF.

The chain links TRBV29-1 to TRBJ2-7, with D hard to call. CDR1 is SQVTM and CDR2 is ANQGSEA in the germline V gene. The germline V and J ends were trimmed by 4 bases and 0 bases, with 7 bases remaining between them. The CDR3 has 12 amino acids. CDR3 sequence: CSVARSSYEQYF. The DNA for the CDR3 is TGCAGCGTTGCTAGGAGCTCCTACGAGCAGTACTTC.

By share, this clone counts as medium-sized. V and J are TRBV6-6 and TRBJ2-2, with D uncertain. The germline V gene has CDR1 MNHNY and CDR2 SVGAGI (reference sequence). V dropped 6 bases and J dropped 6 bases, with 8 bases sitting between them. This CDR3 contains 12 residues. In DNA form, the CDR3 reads TGTGCCAGCAGAGTTCAGTCCGGGGAGCTGTTTTTT. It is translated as CASRVQSGELFF.

CDR3 DNA: TGCAGCGTTGAAGTCCCCCGACGGGTTACCTACGAGCAGTACTTC. It specifies CSVEVPRRVTYEQYF. This chain connects TRBV29-1 to TRBJ2-7; D remains unclear. CDR1 and CDR2 from the germline V gene are SQVTM and ANQGSEA. V was trimmed by 1 base and J by 2 bases, leaving 15 bases between them. This CDR3 is 15 amino acids long.

DNA of the CDR3: TGTGCCTGGAGTGTACGAGCGGAGAGGCAGTACTTC. Protein product: CAWSVRAERQYF. The chain uses TRBV30 and TRBJ2-7; D might be TRBD2 (5 bases). CDR3 length: 12 amino acids. The V gene's germline CDR1 is GTSNPN and CDR2 SVGIG (reference sequence). V lost 0 bases to trimming and J lost 9 bases, with 12 bases between them.

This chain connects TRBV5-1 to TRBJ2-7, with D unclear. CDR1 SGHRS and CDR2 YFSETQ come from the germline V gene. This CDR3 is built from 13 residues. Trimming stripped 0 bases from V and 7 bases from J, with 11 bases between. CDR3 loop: CASSLEGLSEQYF. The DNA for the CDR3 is TGCGCCAGCAGCTTGGAGGGTTTGAGTGAGCAGTACTTC.

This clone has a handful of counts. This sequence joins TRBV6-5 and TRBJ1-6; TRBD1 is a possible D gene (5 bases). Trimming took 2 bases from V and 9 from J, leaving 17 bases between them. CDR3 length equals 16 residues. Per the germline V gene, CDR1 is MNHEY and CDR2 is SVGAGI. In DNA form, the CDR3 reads TGTGCCAGCAGTTACGGGGTTGGGGCTCTGGGTTCACCCCTCCACTTT. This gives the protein CASSYGVGALGSPLHF.

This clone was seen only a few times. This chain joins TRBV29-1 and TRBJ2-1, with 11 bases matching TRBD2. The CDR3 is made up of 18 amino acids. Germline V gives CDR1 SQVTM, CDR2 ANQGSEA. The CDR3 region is CASPPGTSGYFSYNEQFF. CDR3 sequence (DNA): TGCGCATCCCCGCCAGGGACTAGCGGCTACTTCTCCTACAATGAGCAGTTCTTC.

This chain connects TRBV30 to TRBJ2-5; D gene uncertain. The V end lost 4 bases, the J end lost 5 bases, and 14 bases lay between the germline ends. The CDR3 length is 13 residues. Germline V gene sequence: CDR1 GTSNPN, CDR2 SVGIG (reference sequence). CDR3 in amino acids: CAWTRGLGETQYF. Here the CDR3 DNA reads TGTGCCTGGACGAGAGGCCTCGGGGAGACCCAGTACTTC. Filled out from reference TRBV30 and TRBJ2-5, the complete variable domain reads SQTIHQWPATLVQPVGSPLSLECTVEGTSNPNLYWYRQAAGRGLQLLFYSVGIGQISSEVPQNLSASRPQDRQFILSSKKLLLSDSGFYLCAWTRGLGETQYFGPGTRLLVL.

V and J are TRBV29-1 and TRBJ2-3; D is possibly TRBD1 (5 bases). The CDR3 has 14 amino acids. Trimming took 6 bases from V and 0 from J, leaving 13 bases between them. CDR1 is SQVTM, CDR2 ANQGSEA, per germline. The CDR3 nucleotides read TGCAGCGTCGCGATCGCAGGGAGCACAGATACGCAGTATTTT. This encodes CSVAIAGSTDTQYF.

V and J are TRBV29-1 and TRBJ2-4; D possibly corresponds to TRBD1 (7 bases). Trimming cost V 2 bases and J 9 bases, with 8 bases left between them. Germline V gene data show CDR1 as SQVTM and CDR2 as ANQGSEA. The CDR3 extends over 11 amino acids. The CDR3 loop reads CSVEQGGIQYF. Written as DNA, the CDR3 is TGCAGCGTTGAACAGGGGGGCATTCAGTACTTC. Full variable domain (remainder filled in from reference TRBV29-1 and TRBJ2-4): SAVISQKPSRDICQRGTSLTIQCQVDSQVTMMFWYRQQPGQSLTLIATANQGSEATYESGFVIDKFPISRPNLTFSTLTVSNMSPEDSSIYLCSVEQGGIQYFGAGTRLSVL.

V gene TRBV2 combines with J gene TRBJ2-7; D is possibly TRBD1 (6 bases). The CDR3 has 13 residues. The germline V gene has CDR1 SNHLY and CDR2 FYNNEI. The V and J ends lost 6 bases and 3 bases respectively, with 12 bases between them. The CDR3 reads CASRDRDIYEQYF. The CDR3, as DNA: TGTGCCAGCAGGGACCGGGACATCTACGAGCAGTACTTC.

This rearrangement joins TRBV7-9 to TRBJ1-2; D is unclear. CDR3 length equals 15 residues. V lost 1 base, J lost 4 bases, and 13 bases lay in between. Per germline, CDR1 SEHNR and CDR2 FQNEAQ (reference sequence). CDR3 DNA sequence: TGTGCCAGCAGCTTAGTTTTGCAGGATTCCTATGGCTACACCTTC. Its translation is CASSLVLQDSYGYTF.

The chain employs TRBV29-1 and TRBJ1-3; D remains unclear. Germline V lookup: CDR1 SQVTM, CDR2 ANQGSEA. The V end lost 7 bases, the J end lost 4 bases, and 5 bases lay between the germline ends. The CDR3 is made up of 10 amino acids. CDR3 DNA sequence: TGCAGCGCTACAGGAAACACCATATATTTT. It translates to CSATGNTIYF.

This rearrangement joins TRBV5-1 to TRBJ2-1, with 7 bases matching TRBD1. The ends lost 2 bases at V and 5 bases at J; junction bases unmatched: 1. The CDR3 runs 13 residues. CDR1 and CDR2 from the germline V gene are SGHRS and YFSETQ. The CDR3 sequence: CASSLGTDNEQFF. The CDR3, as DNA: TGCGCCAGCAGCTTAGGGACAGACAATGAGCAGTTCTTC.

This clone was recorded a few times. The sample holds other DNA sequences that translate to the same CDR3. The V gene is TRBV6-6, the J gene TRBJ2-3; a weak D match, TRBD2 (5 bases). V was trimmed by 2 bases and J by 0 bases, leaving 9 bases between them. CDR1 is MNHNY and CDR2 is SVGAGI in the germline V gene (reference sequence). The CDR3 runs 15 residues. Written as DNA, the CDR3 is TGTGCCAGCAGTTACGGAGGAACTAGCACAGATACGCAGTATTTT. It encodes CASSYGGTSTDTQYF.

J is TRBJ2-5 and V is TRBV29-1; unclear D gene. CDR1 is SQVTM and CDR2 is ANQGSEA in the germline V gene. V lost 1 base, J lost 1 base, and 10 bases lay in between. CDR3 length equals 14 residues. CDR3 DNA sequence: TGCAGCGTTGAAGGGCGCTCTGCCCAAGAGACCCAGTACTTC. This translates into CSVEGRSAQETQYF.

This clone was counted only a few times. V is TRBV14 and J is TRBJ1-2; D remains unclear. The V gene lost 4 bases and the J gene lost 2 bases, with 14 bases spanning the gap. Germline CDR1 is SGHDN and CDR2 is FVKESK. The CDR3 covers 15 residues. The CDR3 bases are TGTGCCAGCAGCCGGACCCGGACGGTCAACTATGGCTACACCTTC. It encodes CASSRTRTVNYGYTF.

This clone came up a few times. DNA of the CDR3: TGTGCCAGCAGTTTAACTAGCGGGGTCACCGGGGAGCTGTTTTTT. This gives the protein CASSLTSGVTGELFF. This chain uses TRBV28 with TRBJ2-2; 10 bases fit TRBD2. Germline trimming cut 2 bases from V and 4 bases from J; bases unmatched to any gene: 1. Per germline, CDR1 MDHEN and CDR2 SYDVKM. The CDR3 covers 15 residues.

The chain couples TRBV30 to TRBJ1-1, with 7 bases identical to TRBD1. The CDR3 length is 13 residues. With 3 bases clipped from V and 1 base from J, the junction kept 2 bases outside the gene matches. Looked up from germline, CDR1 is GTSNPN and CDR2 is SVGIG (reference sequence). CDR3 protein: CAWRGQPNTEAFF. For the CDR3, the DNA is TGTGCCTGGAGGGGACAGCCGAACACTGAAGCTTTCTTT. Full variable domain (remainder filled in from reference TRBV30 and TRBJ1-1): SQTIHQWPATLVQPVGSPLSLECTVEGTSNPNLYWYRQAAGRGLQLLFYSVGIGQISSEVPQNLSASRPQDRQFILSSKKLLLSDSGFYLCAWRGQPNTEAFFGQGTRLTVV.

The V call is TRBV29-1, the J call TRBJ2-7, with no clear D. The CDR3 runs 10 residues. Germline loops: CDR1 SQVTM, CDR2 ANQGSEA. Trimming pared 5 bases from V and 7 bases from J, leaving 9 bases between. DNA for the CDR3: TGCAGCGTTTCAGTGGAAGAGCAGTACTTC. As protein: CSVSVEEQYF.

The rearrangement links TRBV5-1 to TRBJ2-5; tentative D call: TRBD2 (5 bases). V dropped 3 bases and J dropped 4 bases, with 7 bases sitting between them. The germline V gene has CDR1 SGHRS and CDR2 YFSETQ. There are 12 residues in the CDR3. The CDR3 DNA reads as TGCGCCAGCAGCTGGGAGTCAGAGACCCAGTACTTC. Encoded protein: CASSWESETQYF.

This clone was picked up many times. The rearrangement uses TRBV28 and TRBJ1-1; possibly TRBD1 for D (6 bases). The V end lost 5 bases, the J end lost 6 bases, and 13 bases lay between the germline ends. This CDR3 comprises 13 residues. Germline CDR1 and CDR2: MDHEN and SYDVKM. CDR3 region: CASSTQAGAEAFF. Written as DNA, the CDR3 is TGTGCCAGCAGTACCCAGGCAGGGGCTGAAGCTTTCTTT.

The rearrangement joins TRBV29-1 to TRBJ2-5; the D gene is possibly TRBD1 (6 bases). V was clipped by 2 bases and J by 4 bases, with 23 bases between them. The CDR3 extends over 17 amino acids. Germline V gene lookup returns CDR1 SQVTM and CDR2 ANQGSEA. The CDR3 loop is CSVEQKKQQGVGETQYF. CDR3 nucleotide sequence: TGCAGCGTTGAACAAAAAAAGCAACAGGGCGTGGGAGAGACCCAGTACTTC.

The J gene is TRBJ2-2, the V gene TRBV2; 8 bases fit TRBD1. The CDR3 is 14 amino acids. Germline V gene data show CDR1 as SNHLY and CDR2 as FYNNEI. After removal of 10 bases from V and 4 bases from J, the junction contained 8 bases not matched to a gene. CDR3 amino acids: CATKQGESTGELFF. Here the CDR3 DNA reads TGTGCCACCAAACAGGGGGAGAGCACCGGGGAGCTGTTTTTT. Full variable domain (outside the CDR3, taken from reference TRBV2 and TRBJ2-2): EPEVTQTPSHQVTQMGQEVILRCVPISNHLYFYWYRQILGQKVEFLVSFYNNEISEKSEIFDDQFSVERPDGSNFTLKIRSTKLEDSAMYFCATKQGESTGELFFGEGSRLTVL.

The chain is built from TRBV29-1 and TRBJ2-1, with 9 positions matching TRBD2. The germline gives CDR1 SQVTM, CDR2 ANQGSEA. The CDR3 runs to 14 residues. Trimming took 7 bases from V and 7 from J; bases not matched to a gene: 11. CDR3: CSAIAGAVVNEQFF. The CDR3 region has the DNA TGCAGCGCCATAGCGGGAGCAGTTGTGAATGAGCAGTTCTTC.

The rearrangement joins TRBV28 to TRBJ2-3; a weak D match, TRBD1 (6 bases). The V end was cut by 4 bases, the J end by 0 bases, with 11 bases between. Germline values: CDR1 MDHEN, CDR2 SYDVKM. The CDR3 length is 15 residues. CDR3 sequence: CASSSPTGSTDTQYF. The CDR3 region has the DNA TGTGCCAGCAGTTCACCGACAGGCAGCACAGATACGCAGTATTTT.